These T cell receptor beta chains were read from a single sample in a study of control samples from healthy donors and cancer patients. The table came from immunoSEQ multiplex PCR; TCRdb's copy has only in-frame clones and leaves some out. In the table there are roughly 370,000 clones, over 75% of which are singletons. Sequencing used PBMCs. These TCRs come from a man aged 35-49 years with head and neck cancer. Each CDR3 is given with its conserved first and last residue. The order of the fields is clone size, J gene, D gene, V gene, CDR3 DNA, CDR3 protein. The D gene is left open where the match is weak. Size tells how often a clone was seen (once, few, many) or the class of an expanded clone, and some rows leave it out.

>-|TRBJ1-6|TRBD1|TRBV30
TGTGCCTGGAGTGTAGAGGGGGCCCCATTCGGTTCACCCCTCCACTTT
CAWSVEGAPFGSPLHF
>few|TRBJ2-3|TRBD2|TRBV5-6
TGTGCCAGCAGCTTCCCGGGACTAGCGGGAGGTGGGAGGTTGAATTTT
CASSFPGLAGGGRLNF
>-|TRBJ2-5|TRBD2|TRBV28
TGTGCCAGCAGCCGCAGCGGGAGACAAGAGACCCAGTACTTC
CASSRSGRQETQYF
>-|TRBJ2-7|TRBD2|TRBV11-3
TGTGCCAGCAGCTTAGCATACGGGGGGACCTACGAGCAGTACTTC
CASSLAYGGTYEQYF
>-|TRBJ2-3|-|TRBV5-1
TGCGCCAGCAGCACCGGACAAGGAGGGGATACGCAGTATTTT
CASSTGQGGDTQYF
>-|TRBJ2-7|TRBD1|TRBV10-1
TGCGCCAGCAGTCGGGACAGTTACGAGCAGTACTTC
CASSRDSYEQYF
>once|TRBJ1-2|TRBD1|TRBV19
TGTGCCAGTAGAGCCCGGGACAGGGTGGGAGGCTACACCTTC
CASRARDRVGGYTF
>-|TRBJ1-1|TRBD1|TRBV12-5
TGTGCTAGTGGTTTGGCCTTTCAGGGGACAGGGGGCTTGTTGAACACTGAAGCTTTCTTT
CASGLAFQGTGGLLNTEAFF
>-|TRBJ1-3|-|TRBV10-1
TGCGCCAGCAGTGAAAACTCTGGAAACACCATATATTTT
CASSENSGNTIYF
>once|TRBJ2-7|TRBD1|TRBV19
TGTGCCAGTAGTGTCGGGACAGACTCCTACGAGCAGTACTTC
CASSVGTDSYEQYF
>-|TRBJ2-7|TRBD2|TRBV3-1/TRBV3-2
TGTGCCAGCAGCCAACAGGGACTAGGGGGCTACGAGCAGTACTTC
CASSQQGLGGYEQYF
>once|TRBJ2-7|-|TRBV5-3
TGTGCCAGAAATCAGGGGTCCTACGAGCAGTACTTC
CARNQGSYEQYF